This T cell receptor (beta chain) was observed in a study of T cells after yellow fever vaccination. General study results and limits: Contamination of FACS-sorted repertoires by abundant clonotypes from the bulk population could occur. Though it reached lower strength, the secondary response hit its peak faster, day 5 versus 15.

With regard to this clonotype: The antigen is unknown.

As TCR cDNA was made by 5'RACE template switching, a universal primer site and UMIs were added. MiXCR was run by TCRdb on the 5' RACE reads, yielding one entry per CDR3 protein. In the table there are 150,000 to 200,000 distinct CDR3 sequences, 5.5% to 8% of which are singletons. The V and J ends lost 5 bases and 2 bases respectively, with 10 bases between them. This CDR3 is built from 14 residues. Germline CDR1 SGHVT, CDR2 SQSDAQ. This sample comprised CD4+ T cells sorted from PBMCs, obtained on the day of the first yellow fever vaccination. The receptor was isolated from a man between 18 and 29 years old who received the YFV17D yellow fever vaccine. The chain uses TRBV7-4 and TRBJ1-3; D uncertain. The CDR3 is CASSPRTAGNTIYF. The CDR3 DNA sequence: TGTGCCAGCAGCCCTCGGACCGCTGGAAACACCATATATTTT.